This T cell receptor beta chain comes out of a study of T-cell reconstitution after alpha-beta-depleted transplantation in children. Germline CDR1 reads SGHRS; CDR2 reads YFSETQ. This CDR3 is 12 amino acids long. Using unique molecular identifiers, the investigators prepared the TCRbeta library. From the PCR reads, TCRdb called clonotypes with MiXCR, one entry per CDR3 protein. The sample has about 580,000 distinct CDR3 sequences; approximately 22% are singletons. Points from the study as a whole: It was surviving recipient T cells and thymic progenitors that gave some patients high TCRbeta diversity at day 60. T-cell counts and diversity at one year post-transplant came mainly from newly produced T cells. Reports say that about two months after transplant, the alpha-beta T cells came out of several hundred graft clones that had expanded.

This clonotype was counted at least ten times. What it recognizes is unknown. The junction does not match germline at one end; this may be a read error. The V gene is TRBV5-1, the J gene TRBJ2-1, with D possibly matching TRBD1 (6 bases). The sample here was PBMCs, mostly from graft donor cells, taken 360 days after TCRalphabeta/CD19-depleted stem cell transplant. This TCR derives from a boy under two years old who had a stem cell transplant for acute myeloid leukemia, so the T cells may come from the graft donor. CDR3 amino acids: CASSLGGNEQFF. The CDR3 DNA reads TGTGCCAGCAGTTTAGGGGGAAATGAGCAGTTCTTC.